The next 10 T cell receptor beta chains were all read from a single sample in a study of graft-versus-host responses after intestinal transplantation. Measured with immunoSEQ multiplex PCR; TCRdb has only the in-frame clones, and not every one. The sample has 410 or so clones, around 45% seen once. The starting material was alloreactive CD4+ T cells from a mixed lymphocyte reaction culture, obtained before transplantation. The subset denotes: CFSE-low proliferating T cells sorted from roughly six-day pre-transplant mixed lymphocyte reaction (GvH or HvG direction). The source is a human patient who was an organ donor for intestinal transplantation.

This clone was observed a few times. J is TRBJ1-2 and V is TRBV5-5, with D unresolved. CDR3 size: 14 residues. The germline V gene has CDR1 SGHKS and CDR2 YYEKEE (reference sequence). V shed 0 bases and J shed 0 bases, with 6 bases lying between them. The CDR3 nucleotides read TGTGCCAGCAGCTTGGAGGGAGCTAACTATGGCTACACCTTC. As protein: CASSLEGANYGYTF.

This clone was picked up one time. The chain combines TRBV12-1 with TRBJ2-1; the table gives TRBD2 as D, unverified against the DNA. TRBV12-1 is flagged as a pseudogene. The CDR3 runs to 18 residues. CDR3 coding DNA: TGTGCCAGCAGCCTCGGACTAGCGGGGGGACGCAGATACAATGAGCAGTTCTTC. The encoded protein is CASSLGLAGGRRYNEQFF.

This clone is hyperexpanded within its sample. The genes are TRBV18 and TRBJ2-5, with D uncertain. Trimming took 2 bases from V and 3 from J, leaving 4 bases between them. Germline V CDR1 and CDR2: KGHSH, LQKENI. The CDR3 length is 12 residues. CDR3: CASSPEEETQYF. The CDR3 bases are TGTGCCAGCTCACCAGAAGAAGAGACCCAGTACTTC.

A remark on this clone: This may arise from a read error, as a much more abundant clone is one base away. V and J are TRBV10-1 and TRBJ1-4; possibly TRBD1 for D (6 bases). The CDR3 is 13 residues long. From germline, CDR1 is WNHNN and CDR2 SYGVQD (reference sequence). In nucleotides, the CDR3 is TGCGCCAGCCAGGGGCAGATTAATGAAAAACTGCTTTTT. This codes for CASQGQINEKLLF.

The CDR3 reads CSVHPDTEAFF. CDR3 DNA: TGCAGTGTCCACCCCGACACTGAAGCTTTCTTT. The genes are TRBV20-1 and TRBJ1-1; D remains ambiguous. The CDR3 covers 11 residues. CDR1 and CDR2 from the germline V gene are DFQATT and SNEGSKA (reference sequence). The V gene lost 7 bases and the J gene lost 3 bases, with 9 bases spanning the gap.

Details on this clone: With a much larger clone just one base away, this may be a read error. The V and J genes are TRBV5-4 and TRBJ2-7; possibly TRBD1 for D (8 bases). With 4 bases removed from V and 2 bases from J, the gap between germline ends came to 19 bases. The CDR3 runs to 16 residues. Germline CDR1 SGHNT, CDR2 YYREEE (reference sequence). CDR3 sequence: CASSVGGGQEAYEQYF. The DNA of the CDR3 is TGTGCCAGCAGCGTGGGGGGGGGACAGGAAGCCTACGAGCAGTACTTC.

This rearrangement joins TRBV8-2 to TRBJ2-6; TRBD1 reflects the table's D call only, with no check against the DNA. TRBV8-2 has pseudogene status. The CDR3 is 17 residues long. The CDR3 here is CGTKIRVTQSRANVLTF. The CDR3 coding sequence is TGTGGCACTAAAATCAGGGTAACACAAAGCCGGGCCAACGTCCTGACTTTC.

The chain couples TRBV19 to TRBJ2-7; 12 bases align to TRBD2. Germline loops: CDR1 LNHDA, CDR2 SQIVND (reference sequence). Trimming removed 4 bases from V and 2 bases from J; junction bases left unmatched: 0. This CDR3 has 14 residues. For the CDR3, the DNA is TGTGCCAGTAGTACTAGCGGGAGGGCCTACGAGCAGTACTTC. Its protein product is CASSTSGRAYEQYF.

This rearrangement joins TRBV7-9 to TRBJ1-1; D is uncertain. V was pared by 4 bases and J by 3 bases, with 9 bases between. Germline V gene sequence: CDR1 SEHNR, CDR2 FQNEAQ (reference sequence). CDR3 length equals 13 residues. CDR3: CASSSSRYTEAFF. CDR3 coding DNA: TGTGCCAGCAGCTCATCCCGATACACTGAAGCTTTCTTT.

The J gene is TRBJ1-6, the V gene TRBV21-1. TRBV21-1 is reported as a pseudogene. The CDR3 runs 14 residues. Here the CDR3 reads CASSKGRPGSPLHF. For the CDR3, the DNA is TGTGCCAGCAGCAAAGGACGTCCGGGATCACCCCTCCACTTT.